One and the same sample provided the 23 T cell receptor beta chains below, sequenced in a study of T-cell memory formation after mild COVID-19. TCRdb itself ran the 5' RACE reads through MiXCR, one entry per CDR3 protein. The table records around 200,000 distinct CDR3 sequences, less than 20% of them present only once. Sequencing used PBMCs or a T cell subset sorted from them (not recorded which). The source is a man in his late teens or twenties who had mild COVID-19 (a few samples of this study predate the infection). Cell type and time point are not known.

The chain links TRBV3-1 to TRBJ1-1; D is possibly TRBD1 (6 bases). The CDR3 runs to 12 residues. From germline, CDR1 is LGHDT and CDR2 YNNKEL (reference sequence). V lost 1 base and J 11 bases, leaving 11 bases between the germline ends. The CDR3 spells CASSQAPGVAFF. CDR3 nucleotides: TGTGCCAGCAGCCAAGCCCCAGGGGTCGCTTTCTTT. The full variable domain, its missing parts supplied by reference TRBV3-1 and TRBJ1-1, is DTAVSQTPKYLVTQMGNDKSIKCEQNLGHDTMYWYKQDSKKFLKIMFSYNNKELIINETVPNRFSPKSPDKAHLNLHINSLELGDSAVYFCASSQAPGVAFFGQGTRLTVV.

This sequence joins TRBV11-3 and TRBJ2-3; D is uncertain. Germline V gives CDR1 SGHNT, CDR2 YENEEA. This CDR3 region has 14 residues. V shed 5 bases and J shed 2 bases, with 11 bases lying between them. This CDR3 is CASSQNSHTDTQYF. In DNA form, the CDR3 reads TGTGCCAGCAGCCAGAACAGTCACACAGATACGCAGTATTTT.

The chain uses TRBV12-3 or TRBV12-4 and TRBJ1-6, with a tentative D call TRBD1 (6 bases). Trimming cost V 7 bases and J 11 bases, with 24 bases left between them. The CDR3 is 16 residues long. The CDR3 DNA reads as TGTGCCAGCACCTCCAGAGGTTCATATAGGGGGGCACCCCTCCACTTT. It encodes CASTSRGSYRGAPLHF.

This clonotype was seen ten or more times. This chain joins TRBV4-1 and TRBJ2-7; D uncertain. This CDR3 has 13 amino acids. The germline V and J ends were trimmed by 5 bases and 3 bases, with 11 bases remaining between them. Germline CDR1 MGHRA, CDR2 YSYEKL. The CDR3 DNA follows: TGCGCCAGCAGCAGAGAGATAAACTACGAGCAGTACTTC. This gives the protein CASSREINYEQYF.

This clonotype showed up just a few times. The CDR3 DNA reads as TGTGCCAGCAGCCTCCGAGGTTCCAGCTCCTACAATGAGCAGTTCTTC. Amino acids: CASSLRGSSSYNEQFF. This sequence joins TRBV6-5 and TRBJ2-1; D remains unclear. Trimming removed 6 bases at V and 0 bases at J, with 15 bases between. Per germline, CDR1 MNHEY and CDR2 SVGAGI. This CDR3 has 16 amino acids.

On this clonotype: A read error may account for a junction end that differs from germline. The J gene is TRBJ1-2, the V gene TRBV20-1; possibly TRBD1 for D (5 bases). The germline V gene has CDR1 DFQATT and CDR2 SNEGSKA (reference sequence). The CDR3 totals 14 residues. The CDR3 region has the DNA TGCAGTGCGAAGCAGTCCGGGGCCTTCTATGGATACACCTTC. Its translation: CSAKQSGAFYGYTF.

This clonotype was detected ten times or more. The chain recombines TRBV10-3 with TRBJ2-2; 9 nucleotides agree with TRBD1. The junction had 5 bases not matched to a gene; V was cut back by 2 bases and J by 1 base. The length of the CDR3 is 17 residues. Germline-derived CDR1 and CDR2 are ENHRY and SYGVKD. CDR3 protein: CAISERGDRVNTGELFF. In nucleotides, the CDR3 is TGTGCCATCAGTGAGCGCGGGGACAGGGTGAACACCGGGGAGCTGTTTTTT.

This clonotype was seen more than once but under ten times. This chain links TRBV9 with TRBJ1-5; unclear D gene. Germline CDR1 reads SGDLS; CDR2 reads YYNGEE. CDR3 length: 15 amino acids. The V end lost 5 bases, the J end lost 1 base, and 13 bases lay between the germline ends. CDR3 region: CASSPVGGSNQPQHF. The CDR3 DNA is TGTGCCAGCAGTCCAGTGGGCGGGAGCAATCAGCCCCAGCATTTT.

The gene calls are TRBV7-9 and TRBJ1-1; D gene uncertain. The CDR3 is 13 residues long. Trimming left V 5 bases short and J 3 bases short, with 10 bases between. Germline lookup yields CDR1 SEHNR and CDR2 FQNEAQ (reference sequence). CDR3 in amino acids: CASSPNGDTEAFF. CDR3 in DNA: TGTGCCAGCAGCCCCAATGGGGACACTGAAGCTTTCTTT.

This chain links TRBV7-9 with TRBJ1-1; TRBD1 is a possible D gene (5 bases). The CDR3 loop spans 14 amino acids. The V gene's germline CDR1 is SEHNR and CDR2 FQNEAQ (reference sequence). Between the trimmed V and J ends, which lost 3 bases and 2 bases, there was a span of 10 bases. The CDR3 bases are TGTGCCAGCAGCTTTGGGGCCTTAAACACTGAAGCTTTCTTT. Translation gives CASSFGALNTEAFF. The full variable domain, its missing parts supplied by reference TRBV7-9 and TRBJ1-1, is DTGVSQNPRHKITKRGQNVTFRCDPISEHNRLYWYRQTLGQGPEFLTYFQNEAQLEKSRLLSDRFSAERPKGSFSTLEIQRTEQGDSAMYLCASSFGALNTEAFFGQGTRLTVV.

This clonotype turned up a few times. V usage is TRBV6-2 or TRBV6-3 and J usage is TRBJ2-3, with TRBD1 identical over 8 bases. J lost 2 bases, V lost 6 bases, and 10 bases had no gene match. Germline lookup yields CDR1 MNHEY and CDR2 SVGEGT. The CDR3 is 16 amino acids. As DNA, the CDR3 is TGTGCCAGCAGCCTCGGACAGGGAAGAATCACAGATACGCAGTATTTT. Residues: CASSLGQGRITDTQYF.

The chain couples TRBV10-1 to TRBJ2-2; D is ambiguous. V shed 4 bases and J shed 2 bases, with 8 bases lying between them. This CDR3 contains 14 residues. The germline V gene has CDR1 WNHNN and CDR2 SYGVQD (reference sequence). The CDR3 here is CASSALGNTGELFF. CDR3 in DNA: TGCGCCAGCAGTGCCCTGGGTAACACCGGGGAGCTGTTTTTT.

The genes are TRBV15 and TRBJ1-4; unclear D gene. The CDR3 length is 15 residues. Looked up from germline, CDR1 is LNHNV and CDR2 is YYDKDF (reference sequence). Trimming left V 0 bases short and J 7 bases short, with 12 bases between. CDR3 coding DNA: TGTGCCACCAGCAGAGATCAAGGGCACGGTGAAAAACTGTTTTTT. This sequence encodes CATSRDQGHGEKLFF.

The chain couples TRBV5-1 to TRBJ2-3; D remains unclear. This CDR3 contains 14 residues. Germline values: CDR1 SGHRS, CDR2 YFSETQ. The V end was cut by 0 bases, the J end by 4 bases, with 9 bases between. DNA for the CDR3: TGCGCCAGCAGCTTGGACCGAGCATCAGATACGCAGTATTTT. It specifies CASSLDRASDTQYF.

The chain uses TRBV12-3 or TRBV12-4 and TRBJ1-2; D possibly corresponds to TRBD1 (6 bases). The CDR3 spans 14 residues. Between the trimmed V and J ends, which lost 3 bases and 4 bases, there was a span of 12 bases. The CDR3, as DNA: TGTGCCAGCAGTTTTTCAGGGGCGGGCTATGGCTACACCTTC. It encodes CASSFSGAGYGYTF.

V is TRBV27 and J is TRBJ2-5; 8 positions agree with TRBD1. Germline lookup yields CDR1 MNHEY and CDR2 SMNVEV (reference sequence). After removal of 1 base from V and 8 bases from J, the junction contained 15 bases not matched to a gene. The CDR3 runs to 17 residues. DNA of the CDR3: TGTGCCAGCAGTTTATGGGCAGAATCCAGGGGGCCTAGTACCCAGTACTTC. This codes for CASSLWAESRGPSTQYF.

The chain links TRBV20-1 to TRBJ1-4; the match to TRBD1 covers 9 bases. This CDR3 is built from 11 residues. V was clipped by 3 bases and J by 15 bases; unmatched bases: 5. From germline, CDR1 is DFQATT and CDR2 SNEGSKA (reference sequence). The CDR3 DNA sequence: TGCAGTGCTAGCGGGACAGGGTTGGTGTTTTTT. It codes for CSASGTGLVFF.

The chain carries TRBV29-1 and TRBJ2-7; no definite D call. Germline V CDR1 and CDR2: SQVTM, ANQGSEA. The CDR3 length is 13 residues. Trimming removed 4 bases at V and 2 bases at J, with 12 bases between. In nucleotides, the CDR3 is TGCAGCGTTGGTGAAGGGTCACCCTACGAGCAGTACTTC. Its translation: CSVGEGSPYEQYF.

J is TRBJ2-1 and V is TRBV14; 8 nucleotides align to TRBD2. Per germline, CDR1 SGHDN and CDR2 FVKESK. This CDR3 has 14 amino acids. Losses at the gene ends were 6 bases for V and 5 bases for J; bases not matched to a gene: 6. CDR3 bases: TGTGCCAGCAGGATAGCGGGGCGGGACAATGAGCAGTTCTTC. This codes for CASRIAGRDNEQFF.

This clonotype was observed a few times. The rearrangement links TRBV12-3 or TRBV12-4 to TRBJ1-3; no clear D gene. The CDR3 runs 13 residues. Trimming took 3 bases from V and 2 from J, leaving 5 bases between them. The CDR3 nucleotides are TGTGCCAGCAGTTTTATAGCTGGAAACACCATATATTTT. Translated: CASSFIAGNTIYF.

The CDR3 DNA sequence: TGTGCCAGCAGCTTAGAGCAGGGGGTAACCTACGAGCAGTACTTC. It is translated as CASSLEQGVTYEQYF. V gene TRBV7-2 combines with J gene TRBJ2-7; 7 bases line up with TRBD1. In germline, CDR1 is SGHTA, CDR2 FQGNSA. The junction had 5 bases not matched to a gene; V was cut back by 1 base and J by 2 bases. The CDR3 length is 15 residues.

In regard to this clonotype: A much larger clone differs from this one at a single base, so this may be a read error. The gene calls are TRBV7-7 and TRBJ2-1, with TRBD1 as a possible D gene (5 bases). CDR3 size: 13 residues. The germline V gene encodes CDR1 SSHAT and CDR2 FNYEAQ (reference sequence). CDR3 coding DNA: TGTGCTAGCAGCTTAGGGCTAGGGGATGAGAAGTTCTTC. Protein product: CASSLGLGDEKFF. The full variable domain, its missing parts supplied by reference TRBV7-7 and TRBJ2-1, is GAGVSQSPRYKVTKRGQDVTLRCDPISSHATLYWYQQALGQGPEFLTYFNYEAQPDKSGLPSDRFSAERPEGSISTLTIQRTEQRDSAMYRCASSLGLGDEKFFGPGTRLTVL.

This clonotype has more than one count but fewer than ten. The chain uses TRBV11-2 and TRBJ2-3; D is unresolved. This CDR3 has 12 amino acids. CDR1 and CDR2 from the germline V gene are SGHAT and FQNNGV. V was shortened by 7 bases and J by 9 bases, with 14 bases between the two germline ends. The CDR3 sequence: CASTPNGRTQYF. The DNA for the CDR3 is TGTGCCAGCACCCCGAACGGGCGAACGCAGTATTTT.